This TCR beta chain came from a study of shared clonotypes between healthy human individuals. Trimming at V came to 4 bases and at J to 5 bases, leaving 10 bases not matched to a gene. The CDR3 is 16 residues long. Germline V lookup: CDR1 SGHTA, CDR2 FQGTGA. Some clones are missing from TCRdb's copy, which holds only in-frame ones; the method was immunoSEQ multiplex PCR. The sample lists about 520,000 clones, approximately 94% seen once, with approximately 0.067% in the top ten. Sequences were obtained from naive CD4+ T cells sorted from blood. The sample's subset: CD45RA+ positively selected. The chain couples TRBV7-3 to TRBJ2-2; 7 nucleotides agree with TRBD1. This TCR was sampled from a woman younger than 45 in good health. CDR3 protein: CASSSTGTDHTGELFF. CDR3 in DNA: TGTGCCAGCAGCTCAACCGGGACAGATCATACCGGGGAGCTGTTTTTT.